Below, 25 T cell receptor beta chains from the same sample are listed, as sequenced in a study of T-cell memory formation after mild COVID-19. TCRdb analysed the 5' RACE reads with MiXCR anew, one entry per CDR3 protein. The sample contains approximately 65,000 distinct CDR3 sequences, around 17% of which appear only once. The sequencing sample was made of PBMCs or a T cell subset sorted from them (not recorded which). The receptors were gathered from an adult woman who had mild COVID-19 (a few samples of this study predate the infection). Cell type and time point are not known.

The chain employs TRBV7-6 and TRBJ2-5; D remains ambiguous. From germline, CDR1 is SGHVS and CDR2 FNYEAQ. V gave up 5 bases and J gave up 5 bases, with 18 bases separating them. The CDR3 sequence is 15 residues long. The CDR3 DNA follows: TGTGCCAGCAGCCCCCTGGGCCCGCCGGCGGAGACCCAGTACTTC. Translated: CASSPLGPPAETQYF.

DNA of the CDR3: TGTGCCAGCACCCAACGTCCCTCTGGGGCCAACGTCCTGACTTTC. Translating it yields CASTQRPSGANVLTF. The chain recombines TRBV6-1 with TRBJ2-6; no clear D. CDR1 is MNHNS, CDR2 SASEGT, per germline. The CDR3 covers 15 residues. Trimming shortened V by 7 bases and J by 0 bases, and 10 bases separated the two germline ends.

The V call is TRBV5-1, the J call TRBJ1-2; 9 nucleotides agree with TRBD1. Germline loops: CDR1 SGHRS, CDR2 YFSETQ. The CDR3 spans 17 residues. V was pared by 5 bases and J by 2 bases, with 13 bases of the junction left unmatched. The CDR3 region has the DNA TGCGCCAGCAGGAGGAGGGACAGGGATATCAAGAACTATGGCTACACCTTC. Its protein is CASRRRDRDIKNYGYTF.

The rearrangement links TRBV9 to TRBJ2-1; 7 bases map to TRBD2. The V gene end was trimmed by 0 bases and the J gene end by 5 bases; junction bases not matched to a gene: 5. The CDR3 contains 15 residues. Germline assignment: CDR1 SGDLS and CDR2 YYNGEE. CDR3 in amino acids: CASSVAVGGHNEQFF. The CDR3 region has the DNA TGTGCCAGCAGCGTAGCGGTGGGAGGGCACAATGAGCAGTTCTTC.

This chain links TRBV29-1 with TRBJ1-1; the D is unclear. V gave up 6 bases and J gave up 6 bases, with 8 bases separating them. The CDR3 is 10 amino acids. The germline V gene has CDR1 SQVTM and CDR2 ANQGSEA. In DNA form, the CDR3 reads TGCAGCGTGACATTCGCTGAAGCTTTCTTT. Encoded protein: CSVTFAEAFF. Complete variable domain (other parts from reference TRBV29-1 and TRBJ1-1): SAVISQKPSRDICQRGTSLTIQCQVDSQVTMMFWYRQQPGQSLTLIATANQGSEATYESGFVIDKFPISRPNLTFSTLTVSNMSPEDSSIYLCSVTFAEAFFGQGTRLTVV.

The rearrangement links TRBV15 to TRBJ2-3, with D unclear. This CDR3 contains 16 residues. Germline V gene sequence: CDR1 LNHNV, CDR2 YYDKDF (reference sequence). V lost 0 bases, J lost 2 bases, and 12 bases lay in between. The DNA of the CDR3 is TGTGCCACCAGCAGAGAACCCGAAGACTCCACAGATACGCAGTATTTT. As protein: CATSREPEDSTDTQYF.

This clonotype was seen a handful of times. The chain couples TRBV5-1 to TRBJ2-1; the D is unclear. Germline V gene sequence: CDR1 SGHRS, CDR2 YFSETQ. This CDR3 region has 15 residues. Trimming shortened V by 1 base and J by 8 bases, and 16 bases separated the two germline ends. The CDR3, as DNA: TGCGCCAGCAGCTTGTTGCCCGCTGCGAGTGATGAGCAGTTCTTC. This translates into CASSLLPAASDEQFF.

This clonotype was seen a few times. This rearrangement joins TRBV5-6 to TRBJ2-3; D may correspond to TRBD1 or TRBD2 (6 bases each). Germline loops: CDR1 SGHDT, CDR2 YYEEEE. V lost 4 bases and J lost 3, with 15 bases in between. This CDR3 spans 15 amino acids. The CDR3 here is CASSGLQGGTDTQYF. CDR3 DNA sequence: TGTGCCAGCAGCGGCTTACAGGGAGGAACAGATACGCAGTATTTT. The variable domain in full, completed from reference TRBV5-6 and TRBJ2-3, reads DAGVTQSPTHLIKTRGQQVTLRCSPKSGHDTVSWYQQALGQGPQFIFQYYEEEERQRGNFPDRFSGHQFPNYSSELNVNALLLGDSALYLCASSGLQGGTDTQYFGPGTRLTVL.

The sample holds a few counts of this clonotype. The V call is TRBV7-6, the J call TRBJ1-1, with D perhaps matching TRBD1 (6 bases). Germline CDR1 is SGHVS and CDR2 is FNYEAQ. CDR3 length: 16 residues. V lost 1 base and J lost 1, with 13 bases in between. The CDR3 region has the DNA TGTGCCAGCAGCTTAGTCCAAGGGACACAGAACACTGAAGCTTTCTTT. It is translated as CASSLVQGTQNTEAFF.

This clonotype was recorded a few times. The genes are TRBV12-3 or TRBV12-4 and TRBJ2-1; 10 bases match TRBD2. J lost 10 bases, V lost 5 bases, and 11 bases had no gene match. The CDR3 has 15 residues. The CDR3 region is CASSGGSSGGLEQFF. CDR3 nucleotides: TGTGCCAGCAGTGGTGGGTCTAGCGGGGGCCTGGAGCAGTTCTTC.

This sequence joins TRBV6-5 and TRBJ1-1, with 7 nucleotides matching TRBD1. The CDR3 covers 14 residues. With 1 base clipped from V and 1 base from J, the junction kept 0 bases outside the gene matches. Germline CDR1 is MNHEY and CDR2 is SVGAGI. The DNA of the CDR3 is TGTGCCAGCAGTTACTACAGGGGGAACACTGAAGCTTTCTTT. Translating gives CASSYYRGNTEAFF.

This clonotype came up many times. The rearrangement links TRBV12-5 to TRBJ2-1; D not certain. Trimming removed 2 bases from V and 8 bases from J, with 13 bases in between. Germline lookup yields CDR1 LGHNT and CDR2 FRNRAP. The CDR3 length is 14 residues. The DNA for the CDR3 is TGTGCTAGTGGTTTGTCTTGGGGTGGGGATGAGCAGTTCTTC. Amino acid sequence: CASGLSWGGDEQFF.

This clonotype was seen only a few times. The chain links TRBV4-1 to TRBJ2-5; 8 bases are a match to TRBD2. Germline trimming cut 4 bases from V and 5 bases from J; bases unmatched to any gene: 12. This CDR3 comprises 16 residues. CDR1 is MGHRA and CDR2 is YSYEKL in the germline V gene. In nucleotides, the CDR3 is TGCGCCAGCAGCCGCATGGGCAGCGGGAGTAGGGAGACCCAGTACTTC. Amino acid sequence: CASSRMGSGSRETQYF.

This sequence joins TRBV4-2 and TRBJ2-5; the D gene is possibly TRBD1 (6 bases). CDR3 size: 16 residues. The V gene's germline CDR1 is LGHNA and CDR2 YNFKEQ. Trimming stripped 0 bases from V and 2 bases from J, with 13 bases between. CDR3 sequence reads: CASSQDRGSAQETQYF. The DNA for the CDR3 is TGTGCCAGCAGCCAAGATAGGGGGTCAGCACAAGAGACCCAGTACTTC.

This clonotype turned up a few times. This chain joins TRBV7-9 and TRBJ2-1; D unclear. The germline CDR1 and CDR2 sequences are SEHNR and FQNEAQ (reference sequence). V dropped 4 bases and J dropped 10 bases, with 5 bases sitting between them. This CDR3 spans 10 amino acids. The CDR3 loop reads CASSSSEQFF. In nucleotides, the CDR3 is TGTGCCAGCAGCTCAAGCGAGCAGTTCTTC.

CDR3: CASSYSEPWDPAPNTEAFF. CDR3 sequence (DNA): TGTGCCAGCAGTTACTCCGAGCCATGGGACCCGGCCCCTAACACTGAAGCTTTCTTT. The J gene is TRBJ1-1, the V gene TRBV6-5; TRBD1 might be the D (5 bases). The CDR3 loop spans 19 amino acids. Germline V gene lookup returns CDR1 MNHEY and CDR2 SVGAGI. With 0 bases removed from V and 2 bases from J, the gap between germline ends came to 22 bases.

This clonotype was found a few times. The chain has TRBV12-3 or TRBV12-4 and TRBJ2-7; TRBD2 aligns across 14 bases. This CDR3 contains 15 residues. J lost 6 bases, V lost 5 bases, and 6 bases had no gene match. DNA for the CDR3: TGTGCCAGCAGTGCCTCGGGACTAGCGGGAGTCGAGCAGTACTTC. The encoded protein is CASSASGLAGVEQYF.

The chain recombines TRBV7-6 with TRBJ2-6; no reliable D call. Trimming removed 4 bases from V and 2 bases from J, with 15 bases in between. This CDR3 contains 17 residues. Germline CDR1 reads SGHVS; CDR2 reads FNYEAQ. Here the CDR3 reads CASSSWGSSPGANVLTF. The CDR3 DNA follows: TGTGCCAGCAGCTCCTGGGGATCCTCCCCTGGGGCCAACGTCCTGACTTTC.

This clonotype appeared a few times. The chain has TRBV24-1 and TRBJ2-3; 8 bases fit TRBD2. J was trimmed by 5 bases and V by 1 base; bases with no gene match: 1. CDR3 length: 14 residues. In germline, CDR1 is KGHDR, CDR2 SFDVKD. Here the CDR3 DNA reads TGTGCCACCAGTGATTTAACTAGCGGAGATACGCAGTATTTT. Its translation is CATSDLTSGDTQYF.

The chain is built from TRBV15 and TRBJ1-3; D is perhaps TRBD1 (6 bases). Germline V gene lookup returns CDR1 LNHNV and CDR2 YYDKDF (reference sequence). This CDR3 spans 16 amino acids. Trimming removed 5 bases at V and 0 bases at J, with 14 bases between. CDR3 DNA: TGTGCCACCAGCCCGGAGGGGGGACTCTCTGGAAACACCATATATTTT. Translated, it gives CATSPEGGLSGNTIYF.

The chain combines TRBV11-2 with TRBJ2-1, with 11 nucleotides matching TRBD2. The CDR3 sequence is 15 residues long. In germline, CDR1 is SGHAT, CDR2 FQNNGV. The V and J ends lost 6 bases and 8 bases, in that order; junction bases with no gene match: 9. The CDR3 nucleotides read TGTGCCAGCAGAGATCCTAGCGGGAGGACCCATGAGCAGTTCTTC. This sequence encodes CASRDPSGRTHEQFF.

The chain recombines TRBV4-3 with TRBJ2-1; D assignment may be TRBD1 or TRBD2 (7 bases each). From germline, CDR1 is LGHNA and CDR2 YSLEER. The V and J ends lost 0 bases and 4 bases respectively, with 13 bases between them. The CDR3 contains 16 residues. The CDR3 here is CASSQEPRGGYNEQFF. Written as DNA, the CDR3 is TGCGCCAGCAGCCAAGAACCCAGGGGGGGATACAATGAGCAGTTCTTC.

This clonotype has a handful of counts. DNA for the CDR3: TGCGCCAGCAGCTTGGGGAGGCCCTACGAGCAGTACTTC. Amino acids: CASSLGRPYEQYF. The genes are TRBV5-1 and TRBJ2-7, with TRBD2 as a possible D gene (5 bases). Germline V gene lookup returns CDR1 SGHRS and CDR2 YFSETQ. There are 13 residues in the CDR3. The V gene lost 0 bases and the J gene lost 2 bases, with 6 bases spanning the gap.

This clonotype was observed a handful of times. The chain combines TRBV7-9 with TRBJ2-7; 9 nucleotides agree with TRBD1. This CDR3 is built from 17 residues. The germline V gene encodes CDR1 SEHNR and CDR2 FQNEAQ (reference sequence). J lost 1 base, V lost 0 bases, and 7 bases had no gene match. The CDR3 bases are TGTGCCAGCAGCTTAGCCTGGGAAGGGACAGGGTCCTACGAGCAGTACTTC. It encodes CASSLAWEGTGSYEQYF.

This sequence joins TRBV24-1 and TRBJ2-5, with 7 bases identical to TRBD2. Trimming cost V 1 base and J 4 bases; bases outside gene matches: 8. The CDR3 consists of 16 residues. Germline V gives CDR1 KGHDR, CDR2 SFDVKD. The chain's CDR3 is CATSDFSSGVGETQYF. The CDR3 nucleotides are TGTGCCACCAGTGATTTTAGCAGCGGGGTAGGAGAGACCCAGTACTTC.